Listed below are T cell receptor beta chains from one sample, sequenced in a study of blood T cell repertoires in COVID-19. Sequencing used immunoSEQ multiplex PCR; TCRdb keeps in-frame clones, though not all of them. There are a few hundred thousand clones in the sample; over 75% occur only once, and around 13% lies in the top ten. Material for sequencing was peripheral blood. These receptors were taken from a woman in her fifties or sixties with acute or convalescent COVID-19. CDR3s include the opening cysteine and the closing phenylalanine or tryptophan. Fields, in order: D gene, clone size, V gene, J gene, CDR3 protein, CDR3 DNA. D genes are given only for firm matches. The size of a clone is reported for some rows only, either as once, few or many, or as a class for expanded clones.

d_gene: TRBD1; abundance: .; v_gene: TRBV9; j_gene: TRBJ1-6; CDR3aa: CASSTGQGNSPLHF; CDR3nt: TGTGCCAGCAGCACGGGACAGGGGAATTCACCCCTCCACTTT
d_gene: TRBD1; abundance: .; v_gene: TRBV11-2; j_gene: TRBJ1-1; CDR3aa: CASSLGGTGYWDTEAFF; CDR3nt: TGTGCCAGCAGCTTAGGAGGGACAGGGTATTGGGACACTGAAGCTTTCTTT
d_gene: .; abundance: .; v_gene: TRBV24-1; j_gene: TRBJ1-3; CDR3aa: CATSDSSVGNTIYF; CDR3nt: TGTGCCACCAGTGATTCGTCTGTCGGAAACACCATATATTTT
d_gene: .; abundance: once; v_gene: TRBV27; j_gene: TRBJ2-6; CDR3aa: CASSLWRRAHSTGGANVLTF; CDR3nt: TGTGCCAGCAGTTTATGGCGACGGGCACACTCAACGGGGGGGGCCAACGTCCTGACTTTC
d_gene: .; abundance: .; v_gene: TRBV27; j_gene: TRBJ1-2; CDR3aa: CASSEGRAGLFYGYTF; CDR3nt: TGTGCCAGCAGTGAAGGTAGAGCAGGTCTCTTCTATGGCTACACCTTC
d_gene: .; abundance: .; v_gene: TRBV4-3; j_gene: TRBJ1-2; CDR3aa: CASSQDPGLGGYTF; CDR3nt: TGCGCCAGCAGCCAAGATCCGGGGTTGGGAGGCTACACCTTC
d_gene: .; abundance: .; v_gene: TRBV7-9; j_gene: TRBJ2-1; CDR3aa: CASSLGGGRRDDEQFF; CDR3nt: TGTGCCAGCAGCTTAGGAGGGGGCAGGCGGGATGATGAGCAGTTCTTC
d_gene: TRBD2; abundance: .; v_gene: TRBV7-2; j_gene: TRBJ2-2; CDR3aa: CASRTSGSPTGELFF; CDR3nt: TGTGCCAGCAGGACTAGCGGGAGCCCCACCGGGGAGCTGTTTTTT
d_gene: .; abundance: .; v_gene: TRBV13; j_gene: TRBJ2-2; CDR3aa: CASSEGAGTNTGELFF; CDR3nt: TGTGCCAGCAGCGAGGGTGCGGGAACGAACACCGGGGAGCTGTTTTTT
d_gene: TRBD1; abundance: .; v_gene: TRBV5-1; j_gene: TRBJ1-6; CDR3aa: CASSATGEANSPLHF; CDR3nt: TGCGCCAGCAGCGCGACAGGGGAGGCGAATTCACCCCTCCACTTT
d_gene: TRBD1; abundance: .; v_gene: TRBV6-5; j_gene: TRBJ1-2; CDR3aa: CASSSDRGGYGYTF; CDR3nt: TGTGCCAGCAGTTCAGACAGGGGCGGATATGGCTACACCTTC
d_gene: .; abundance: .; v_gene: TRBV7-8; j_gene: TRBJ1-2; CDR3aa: CASSPRGVGIYGYTF; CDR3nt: TGTGCCAGCAGCCCCCGGGGGGTTGGAATCTATGGCTACACCTTC
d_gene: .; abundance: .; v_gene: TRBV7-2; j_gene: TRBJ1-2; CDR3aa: CASSLAREDYGYTF; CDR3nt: TGTGCCAGCAGCTTAGCCAGGGAAGACTATGGCTACACCTTC
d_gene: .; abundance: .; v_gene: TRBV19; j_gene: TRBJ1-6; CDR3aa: CASKAEGYNSPLHF; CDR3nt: TGTGCCAGTAAAGCTGAGGGTTATAATTCACCCCTCCACTTT
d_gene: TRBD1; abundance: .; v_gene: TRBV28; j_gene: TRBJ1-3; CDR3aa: CASSLQGAGNTIYF; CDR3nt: TGTGCCAGCAGTTTACAGGGGGCGGGAAACACCATATATTTT
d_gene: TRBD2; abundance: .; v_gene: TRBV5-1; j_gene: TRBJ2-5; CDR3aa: CASSERGGTKTQYF; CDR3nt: TGCGCCAGCAGCGAGCGGGGGGGCACTAAGACCCAGTACTTC
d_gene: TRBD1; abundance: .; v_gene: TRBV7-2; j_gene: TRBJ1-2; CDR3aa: CASSLEGTGGYYGYTF; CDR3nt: TGTGCCAGCAGCTTAGAGGGGACAGGGGGCTACTATGGCTACACCTTC
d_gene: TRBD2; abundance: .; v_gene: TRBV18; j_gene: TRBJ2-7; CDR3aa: CASSRGGRSYEQYF; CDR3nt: TGTGCCAGCTCACGAGGCGGGAGGTCCTACGAGCAGTACTTC
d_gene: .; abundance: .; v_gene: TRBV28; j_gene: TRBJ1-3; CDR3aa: CASTLVGAPGNTIYF; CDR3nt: TGTGCCAGCACCCTTGTGGGGGCTCCAGGAAACACCATATATTTT
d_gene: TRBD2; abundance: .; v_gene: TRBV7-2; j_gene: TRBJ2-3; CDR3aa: CASRGEDRVTLAGEDTQYF; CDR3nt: TGTGCCAGCAGGGGGGAGGACAGGGTGACCCTAGCGGGGGAAGATACGCAGTATTTT
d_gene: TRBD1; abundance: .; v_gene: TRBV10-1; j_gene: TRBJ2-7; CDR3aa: CASSDSGQGAKEQYF; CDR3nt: TGCGCCAGCAGTGACAGCGGCCAGGGGGCGAAGGAGCAGTACTTC
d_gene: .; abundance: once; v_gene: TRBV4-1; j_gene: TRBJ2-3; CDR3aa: CASSQNRGDTQYF; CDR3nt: TGCGCCAGCAGCCAAAATAGGGGGGATACGCAGTATTTT
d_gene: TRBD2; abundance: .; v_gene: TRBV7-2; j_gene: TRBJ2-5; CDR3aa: CASSLNGAGVSETQYF; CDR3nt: TGTGCCAGCAGCTTAAACGGAGCGGGAGTTAGCGAGACCCAGTACTTC
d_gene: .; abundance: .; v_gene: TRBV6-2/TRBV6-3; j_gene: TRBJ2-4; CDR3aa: CASSPSWRVDIQYF; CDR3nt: TGTGCCAGCAGTCCCTCGTGGAGGGTCGACATTCAGTACTTC
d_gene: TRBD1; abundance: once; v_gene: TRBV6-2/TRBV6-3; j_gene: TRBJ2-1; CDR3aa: CASSSGQGGSYNEQFF; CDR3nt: TGTGCCAGCAGCTCGGGACAGGGGGGATCCTACAATGAGCAGTTCTTC
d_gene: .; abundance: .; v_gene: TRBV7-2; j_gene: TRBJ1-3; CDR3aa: CASSSGTGVSGNTIYF; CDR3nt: TGTGCCAGCAGCTCCGGCACGGGGGTCTCTGGAAACACCATATATTTT
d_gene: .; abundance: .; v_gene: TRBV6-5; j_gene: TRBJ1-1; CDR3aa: CASSYGGVNTEAFF; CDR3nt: TGTGCCAGCAGTTACGGAGGGGTGAACACTGAAGCTTTCTTT
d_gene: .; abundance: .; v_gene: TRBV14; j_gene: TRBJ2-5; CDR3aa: CASSQVAGTQETQYF; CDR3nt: TGTGCCAGCAGCCAAGTAGCTGGAACCCAAGAGACCCAGTACTTC
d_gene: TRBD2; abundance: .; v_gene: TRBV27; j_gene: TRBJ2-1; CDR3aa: CASSSTSWGEQFF; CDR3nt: TGTGCCAGCAGCTCGACTAGCTGGGGTGAGCAGTTCTTC
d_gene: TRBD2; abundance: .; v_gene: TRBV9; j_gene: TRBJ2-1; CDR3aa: CASSAGTSGRLSNEQFF; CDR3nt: TGTGCCAGCAGCGCAGGGACTAGCGGGAGATTGTCCAATGAGCAGTTCTTC
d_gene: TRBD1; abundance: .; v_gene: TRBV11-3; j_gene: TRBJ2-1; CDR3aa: CASSLRQGMYNEQFF; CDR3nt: TGTGCCAGCAGCTTAAGACAGGGGATGTACAATGAGCAGTTCTTC
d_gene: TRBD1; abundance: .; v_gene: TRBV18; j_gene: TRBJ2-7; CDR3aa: CASSESQGAVYEQYF; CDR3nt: TGTGCCAGCTCAGAATCACAGGGGGCTGTATACGAGCAGTACTTC
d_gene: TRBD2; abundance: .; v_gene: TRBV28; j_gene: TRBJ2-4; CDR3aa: CASSFRGGQNIQYF; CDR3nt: TGTGCCAGCAGTTTTCGCGGGGGTCAAAACATTCAGTACTTC
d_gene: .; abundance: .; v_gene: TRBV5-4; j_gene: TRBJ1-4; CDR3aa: CASRQRNNEKLFF; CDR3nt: TGTGCCAGCCGCCAGCGGAATAATGAAAAACTGTTTTTT
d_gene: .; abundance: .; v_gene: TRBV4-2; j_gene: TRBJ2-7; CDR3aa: CASSQARTVQSYEQYF; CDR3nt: TGTGCCAGCAGCCAAGCAAGAACAGTTCAGTCCTACGAGCAGTACTTC
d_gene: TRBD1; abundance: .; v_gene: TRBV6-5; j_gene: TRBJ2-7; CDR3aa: CASTARTGAYEQYF; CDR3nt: TGTGCCAGTACCGCCCGGACAGGTGCTTACGAGCAGTACTTC
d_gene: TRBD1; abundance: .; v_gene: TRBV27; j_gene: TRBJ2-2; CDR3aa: CASSLGHDRVGRTGELFF; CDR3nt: TGTGCCAGCAGTTTAGGTCACGACAGGGTCGGTAGAACCGGGGAGCTGTTTTTT
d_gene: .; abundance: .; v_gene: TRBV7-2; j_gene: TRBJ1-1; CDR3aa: CASSPTPGDTEAFF; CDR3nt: TGTGCCAGCAGCCCTACGCCGGGGGACACTGAAGCTTTCTTT
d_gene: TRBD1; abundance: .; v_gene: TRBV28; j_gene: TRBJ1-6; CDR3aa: CASRSGTGIDSPLHF; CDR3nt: TGTGCCAGCAGGTCCGGGACAGGGATCGATTCACCCCTCCACTTT
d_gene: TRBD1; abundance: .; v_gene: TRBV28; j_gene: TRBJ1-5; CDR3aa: CASRPWDRGRVGNQPQHF; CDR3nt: TGTGCCAGCAGACCCTGGGACAGGGGAAGAGTAGGCAATCAGCCCCAGCATTTT
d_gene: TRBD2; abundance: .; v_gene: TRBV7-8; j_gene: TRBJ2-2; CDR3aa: CASSSFLGGTNTGELFF; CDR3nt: TGTGCCAGCAGCTCCTTCTTGGGAGGGACCAACACCGGGGAGCTGTTTTTT
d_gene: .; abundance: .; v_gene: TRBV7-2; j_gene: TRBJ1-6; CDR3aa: CASSFNPQGILNSPLHF; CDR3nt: TGTGCCAGCAGCTTTAATCCTCAGGGAATCTTGAATTCACCCCTCCACTTT
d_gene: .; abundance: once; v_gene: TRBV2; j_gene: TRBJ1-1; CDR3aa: CASSESPLLNTEAFF; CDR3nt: TGTGCCAGCAGTGAATCCCCACTCCTGAACACTGAAGCTTTCTTT
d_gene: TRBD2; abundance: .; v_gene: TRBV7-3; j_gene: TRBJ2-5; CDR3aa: CASSSLLSGGAYF; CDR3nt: TGTGCCAGCAGCTCCCTCCTTAGCGGGGGGGCGTACTTC
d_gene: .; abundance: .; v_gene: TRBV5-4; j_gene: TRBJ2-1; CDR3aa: CASSPPWERRNPSSYNEQFF; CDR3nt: TGTGCCAGCAGCCCTCCGTGGGAGCGGCGGAACCCGAGCTCCTACAATGAGCAGTTCTTC
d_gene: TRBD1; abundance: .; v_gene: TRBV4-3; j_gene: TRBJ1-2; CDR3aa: CASSQDWTGPLGYTF; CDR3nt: TGCGCCAGCAGCCAAGATTGGACAGGGCCGTTGGGCTACACCTTC
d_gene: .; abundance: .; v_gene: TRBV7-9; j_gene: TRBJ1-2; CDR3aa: CASSLPGVEGYTF; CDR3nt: TGTGCCAGCAGCTTACCGGGAGTCGAGGGCTACACCTTC
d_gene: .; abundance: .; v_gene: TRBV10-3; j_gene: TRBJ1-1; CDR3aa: CAISESRSRGVKTEAFF; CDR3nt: TGTGCCATCAGTGAGTCGAGGTCTCGGGGGGTTAAAACGGAAGCTTTCTTT